Below, one TCR beta chain is given with its context. Its matching antigen is unknown. These data are taken from a study of cytomegalovirus exposure and HLA in healthy donors. General study points: Sequencing had likely introduced a cluster of highly shared sequence variants as an artifact.

The CDR3 has 15 amino acids. Germline V gene lookup returns CDR1 MNHNS and CDR2 SASEGT. V was pared by 0 bases and J by 1 base, with 9 bases between. Healthy donors of bone marrow made up the group. PCR was performed using 60 Vbeta and 13 Jbeta primers. TCRdb keeps only in-frame clones here, not all; method: immunoSEQ multiplex PCR. The sample consists of roughly 87,000 clones, 65% to 75% of them appearing once. Sequencing was done on a sample of PBMCs. The chain links TRBV6-1 to TRBJ1-1; a possible D gene is TRBD1 (6 bases). The clonotype originates from a man in his 60s in good health and CMV-seronegative. The CDR3 sequence is CASSEASGQNTEAFF. The CDR3 DNA reads as TGTGCCAGCAGTGAAGCTTCGGGACAGAACACTGAAGCTTTCTTT.